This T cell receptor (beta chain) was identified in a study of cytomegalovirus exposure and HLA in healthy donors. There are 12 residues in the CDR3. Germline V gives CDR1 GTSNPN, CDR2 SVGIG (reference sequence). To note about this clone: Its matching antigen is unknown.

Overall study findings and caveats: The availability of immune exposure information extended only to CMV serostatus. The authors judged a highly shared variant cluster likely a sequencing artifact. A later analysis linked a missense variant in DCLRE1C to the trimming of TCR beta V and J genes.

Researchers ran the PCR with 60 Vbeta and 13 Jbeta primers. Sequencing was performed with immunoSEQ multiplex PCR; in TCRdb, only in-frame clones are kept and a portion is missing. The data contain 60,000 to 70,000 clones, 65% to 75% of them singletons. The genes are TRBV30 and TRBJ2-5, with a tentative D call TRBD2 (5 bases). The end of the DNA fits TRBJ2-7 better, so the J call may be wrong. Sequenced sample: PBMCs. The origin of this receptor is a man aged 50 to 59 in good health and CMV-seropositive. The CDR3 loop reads CAWKLGTHEQYF. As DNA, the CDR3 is TGTGCCTGGAAACTAGGCACCCACGAGCAGTACTTC.